The table lists the clone carrying this TCR beta chain with a few counts. This sample stems from a study of identical twins. TCRdb analysed the 5' RACE reads with MiXCR anew, one entry per CDR3 protein. This sample has approximately 260,000 distinct CDR3 sequences; over 12% occur once, and the top ten carry under 9.5%. V lost 5 bases to trimming and J lost 0 bases, with 8 bases between them. The CDR3 is 14 amino acids. Germline V gene data show CDR1 as SEHNR and CDR2 as FQNEAQ (reference sequence). This chain joins TRBV7-9 and TRBJ2-1; D remains ambiguous. Material: memory (CD45RO+) T cells sorted from blood. This sequence originates from a woman between 18 and 29 years old in good health. The CDR3 protein is CASSDRSSYNEQFF. The DNA of the CDR3 is TGTGCCAGCAGCGACCGGAGCTCCTACAATGAGCAGTTCTTC.